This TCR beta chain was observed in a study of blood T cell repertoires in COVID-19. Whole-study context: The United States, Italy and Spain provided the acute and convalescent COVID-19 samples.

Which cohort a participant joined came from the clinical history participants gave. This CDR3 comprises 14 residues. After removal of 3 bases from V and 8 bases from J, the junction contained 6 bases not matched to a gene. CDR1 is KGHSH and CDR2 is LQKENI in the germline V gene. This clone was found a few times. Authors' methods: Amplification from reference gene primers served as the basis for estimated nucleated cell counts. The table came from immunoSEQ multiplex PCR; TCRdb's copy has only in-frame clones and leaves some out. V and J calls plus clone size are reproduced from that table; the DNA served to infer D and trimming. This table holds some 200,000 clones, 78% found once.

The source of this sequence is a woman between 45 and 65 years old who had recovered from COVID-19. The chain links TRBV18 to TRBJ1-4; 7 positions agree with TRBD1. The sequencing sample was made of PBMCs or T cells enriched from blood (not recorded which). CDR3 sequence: CASSPDRDGEKLFF. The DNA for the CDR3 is TGTGCCAGCTCACCCGACAGGGATGGCGAAAAACTGTTTTTT.